This T cell receptor (beta chain) was identified in a study of CD8 T cells in Susac syndrome (dated by TCRdb to 2018 to 2020). About the study as a whole: Of the Susac syndrome patients who were sequenced, roughly 8 were in clinical remission while roughly 6 had clinically active disease. At blood withdrawal, Susac syndrome patients were therapy-naive, treated with corticosteroids (with IVIg additionally given to some), or treated with IVIg alone. Repertoire sequencing was used to test whether CD8+ T cell activation and differentiation in Susac syndrome was antigen driven. The study compared CD8+ T cell repertoire clonality among 12 healthy donors, about 14 Susac syndrome patients and fewer than 19 multiple sclerosis patients. General study outcomes and caveats: The TCR sequencing and HLA analysis was acknowledged to have included a relatively small number of individuals. Susac syndrome CD8+ repertoires showed clonal expansion, highest in CD8+ TEMRA cells and greater in clinically active than remitting patients. Under 20 and five Susac-specific public clones were found in the total CD8+ and CD8+ TEMRA repertoires, respectively.

High-throughput TCR beta sequencing profiled peripheral blood CD8+ and CD4+ T cells from healthy donors, Susac syndrome patients and multiple sclerosis patients. Susac syndrome patients met recently defined diagnostic criteria for definite or probable disease. Bulk CD8+ and CD4+ T cells were purified by magnetic negative isolation, while CD8+ TEMRA cells were enriched using FACS. Blood was collected in EDTA tubes and processed within 24 hours, with PBMCs isolated through density gradient centrifugation. PBMCs intended for TCR sequencing were frozen in liquid nitrogen and were later thawed in a 37 degrees C water bath. The sorted or isolated CD4+, CD8+ and CD8+ TEMRA cells had a purity of 90% or higher. RNA was extracted with the RNeasy kit and roughly 0.45 to 1 ug was reverse transcribed using random hexamers. The immunoSEQ multiplex PCR assay, covering 54 Vbeta and 13 Jbeta segments, was used to amplify TCR beta CDR3 regions. To correct PCR amplification bias, a synthetic template baseline was used for both primer optimization and computational correction. As for how the authors treated the data: Reads were annotated to V, D and J genes per IMGT and analyzed with immunoSEQ Analyzer, keeping only productive sequences. Clonality was computed as one minus Shannon entropy normalized by log2 of the number of productive unique sequences. For each patient and control, public and private clones were evaluated among the 100 most prevalent clones. Clones were defined as Susac-specific when absent from the healthy and MS cohorts, from about 1,100 published viral clones and from other ImmuneACCESS disease sequences. TCRdb applied fastp at Q25 and MiXCR to the public reads, then kept only in-frame beta chains. Rows are unified per CDR3 protein, each entry keeping the most common DNA and genes. These V and J calls derive from TCRdb rather than the authors' analysis. For this sample there are roughly 80,000 distinct CDR3 sequences; approximately 94% appear just once. The top ten clones comprise 0.52% of the sample.

Concerning this clonotype itself: This clone's antigen is unknown. No base quality values were provided; no much bigger clone lies one nucleotide off.

The TCR sequence derives from a human donor with Susac syndrome. The material sequenced was CD8+ T cells from PBMCs.

The DNA reads as follows: TGTGCCAGCAGCTTAATGACAGCCCCGGAGGAGCAGTACTTC. This sequence encodes CASSLMTAPEEQYF. The rearranged segments are TRBV7-9 and TRBJ2-7; the D segment could be TRBD1, given 5 matching bases. V drops 2 bases and J drops 7 bases, leaving 15 bases in between. CDR1 SEHNR and CDR2 FQNEAQ are derived from the germline V gene (reference sequence). Spanning cysteine to phenylalanine, the CDR3 consists of 14 amino acids. Only the CDR3 region is kept as DNA, spanning 42 bases read in frame from base 1.